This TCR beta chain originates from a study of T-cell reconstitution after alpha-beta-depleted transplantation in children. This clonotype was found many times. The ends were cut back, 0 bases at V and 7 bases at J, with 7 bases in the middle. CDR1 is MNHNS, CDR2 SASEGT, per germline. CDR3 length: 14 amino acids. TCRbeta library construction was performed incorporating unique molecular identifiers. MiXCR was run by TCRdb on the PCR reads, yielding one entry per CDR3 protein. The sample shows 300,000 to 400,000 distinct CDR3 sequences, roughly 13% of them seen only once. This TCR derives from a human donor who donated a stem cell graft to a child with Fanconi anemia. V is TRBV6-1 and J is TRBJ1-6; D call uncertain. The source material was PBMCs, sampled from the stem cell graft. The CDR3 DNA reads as TGTGCCAGCAGTGAAGCGCGAGGGAATTCACCCCTCCACTTT. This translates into CASSEARGNSPLHF.